This T cell receptor (beta chain) was sequenced for a study of neoadjuvant anti-PD-1 for oral cavity cancer. At the level of the study: Nivolumab at 3 mg/kg was mostly given biweekly, three to four doses, pre-surgery. Whole-study results and caveats: Post-treatment tumors with larger preexisting clones showed more shrinkage. Only three patients per response group were TCR-analyzed; validation needed.

Survey sequencing of tumors mostly used around 5 ug DNA, two replicates. Assay used: immunoSEQ multiplex PCR; TCRdb lists only in-frame clones, some missing. The repertoire holds approximately 15,000 clones, with around 40% as singletons. This clone was counted only a few times. Its antigen is not identified. Sample time point: after neoadjuvant nivolumab, at surgical resection. V shed 4 bases, J shed 2 bases, and the junction held 6 bases outside the gene matches. Germline assignment: CDR1 LNHNV and CDR2 YYDKDF (reference sequence). This CDR3 is 16 amino acids long. The sequencing here drew on tumor tissue, taken after nivolumab (anti-PD-1) treatment. The sequence came from a person between 40 and 85 years old with oral cavity squamous cell carcinoma. The V gene is TRBV15, the J gene TRBJ1-4; 8 bases are a match to TRBD1. CDR3 bases: TGTGCCACCAGCACGTACAGGGGGTTGACTAATGAAAAACTGTTTTTT. It encodes CATSTYRGLTNEKLFF. Filled out from reference TRBV15 and TRBJ1-4, the complete variable domain reads DAMVIQNPRYQVTQFGKPVTLSCSQTLNHNVMYWYQQKSSQAPKLLFHYYDKDFNNEADTPDNFQSRRPNTSFCFLDIRSPGLGDTAMYLCATSTYRGLTNEKLFFGSGTQLSVL.